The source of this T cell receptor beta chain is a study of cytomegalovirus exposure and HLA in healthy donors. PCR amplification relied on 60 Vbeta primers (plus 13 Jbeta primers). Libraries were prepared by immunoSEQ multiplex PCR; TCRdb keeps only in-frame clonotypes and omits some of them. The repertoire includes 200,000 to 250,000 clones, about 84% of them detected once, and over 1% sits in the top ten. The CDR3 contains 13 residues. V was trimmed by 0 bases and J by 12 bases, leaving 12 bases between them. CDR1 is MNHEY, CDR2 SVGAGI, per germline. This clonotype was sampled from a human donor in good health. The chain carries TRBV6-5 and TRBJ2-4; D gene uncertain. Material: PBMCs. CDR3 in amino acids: CASSYSSGANQYF. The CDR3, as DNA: TGTGCCAGCAGTTACTCGAGTGGAGCGAATCAGTACTTC.